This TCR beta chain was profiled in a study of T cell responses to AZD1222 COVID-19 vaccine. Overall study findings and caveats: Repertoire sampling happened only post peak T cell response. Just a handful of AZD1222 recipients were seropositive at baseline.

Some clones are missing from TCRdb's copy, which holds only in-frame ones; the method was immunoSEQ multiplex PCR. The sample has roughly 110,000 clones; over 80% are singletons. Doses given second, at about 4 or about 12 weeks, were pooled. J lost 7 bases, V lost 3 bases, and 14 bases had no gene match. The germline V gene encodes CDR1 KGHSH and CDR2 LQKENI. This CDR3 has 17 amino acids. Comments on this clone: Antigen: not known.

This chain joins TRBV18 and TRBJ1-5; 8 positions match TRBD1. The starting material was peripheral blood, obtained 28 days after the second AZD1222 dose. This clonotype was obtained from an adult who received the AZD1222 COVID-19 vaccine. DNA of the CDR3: TGTGCCAGCTCACCGGACGCAGGACAGGGTGTTGGGCAGCCCCAGCATTTT. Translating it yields CASSPDAGQGVGQPQHF.